The clone carrying this T cell receptor beta chain was counted only a few times. Its antigen remains unknown. Using a J-beta primer mix together with a sample-barcoded 5' primer, a second PCR was run for roughly 7 to 11 cycles. Each CDR3 protein is one row after TCRdb ran MiXCR on the 5' RACE reads. The sample lists some 1.4 million distinct CDR3 sequences, approximately 42% occurring once. This sample is drawn from a study of blood T cells in healthy people across ages. Overall study findings and caveats: Per million T cells, TCR beta diversity dropped about linearly as age rose. The long-lived group displayed more naive CD4+ cells, plus higher diversity, than the aged donors did.

Germline V lookup: CDR1 MNHNS, CDR2 SASEGT. With 5 bases removed from V and 2 bases from J, the gap between germline ends came to 7 bases. The CDR3 spans 12 residues. The sequence derives from a woman under 30 in good health. Sequencing input: blood. The chain couples TRBV6-1 to TRBJ2-7; D is unresolved. This CDR3 reads CASSPFPYEQYF. CDR3 DNA sequence: TGTGCCAGCAGTCCCTTTCCCTACGAGCAGTACTTC.